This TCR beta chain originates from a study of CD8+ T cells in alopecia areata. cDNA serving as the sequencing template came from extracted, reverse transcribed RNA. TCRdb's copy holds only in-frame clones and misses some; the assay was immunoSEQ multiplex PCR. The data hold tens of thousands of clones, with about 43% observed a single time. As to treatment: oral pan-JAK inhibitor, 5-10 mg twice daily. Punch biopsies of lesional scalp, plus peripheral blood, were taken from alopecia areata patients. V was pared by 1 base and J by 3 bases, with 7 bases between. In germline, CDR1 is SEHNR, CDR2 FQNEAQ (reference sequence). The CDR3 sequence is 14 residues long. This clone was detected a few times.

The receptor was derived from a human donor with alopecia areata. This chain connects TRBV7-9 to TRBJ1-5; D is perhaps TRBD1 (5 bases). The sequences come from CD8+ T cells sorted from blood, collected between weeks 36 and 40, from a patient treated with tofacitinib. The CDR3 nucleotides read TGTGCCAGCAGCTTAGTGGGGCTCAATCAGCCCCAGCATTTT. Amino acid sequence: CASSLVGLNQPQHF.